This T cell receptor beta chain originates from a study of blood T cells in healthy people across ages. Findings of the study overall: CMV status of donors was unknown, possibly confounding expanded clonotype changes. Higher diversity and more naive CD4+ cells were features of long-lived donors, compared to aged donors.

About this clonotype itself: The antigen remains unidentified.

The authors ran a second PCR of 7 to 11 cycles using a sample-barcoded 5' primer and a J-beta primer mix. TCRdb reprocessed the 5' RACE reads via MiXCR and lists one record per CDR3 protein. Here the sample spans hundreds of thousands of distinct CDR3 sequences, 56% being singletons. Isolated PBMCs totaled at least 7 million in each sample. Total RNA extracted from each sample amounted to at least 5.5 micrograms. Germline assignment: CDR1 MNHEY and CDR2 SVGAGI. V was cut by 2 bases and J by 10 bases, with 23 bases left in between. CDR3 length: 16 residues. The source material was blood. The chain recombines TRBV6-5 with TRBJ1-1, with D perhaps TRBD1 (6 bases). The receptor was isolated from a man aged 35 to 55 in good health. CDR3 nucleotides: TGTGCCAGCAGTTACGAGGTCCTAGGACAGCCATCGTCAGCTTTCTTT. Residues: CASSYEVLGQPSSAFF.